These T cell receptor beta chains were read from a single sample in a study of response to subunit inactivated influenza vaccine. From the RT-PCR reads, TCRdb called clonotypes with MiXCR, one entry per CDR3 protein. The table shows more than 550,000 distinct CDR3 sequences, with about 11% occurring only once. Material: PBMCs from blood, obtained on the day of vaccination. These TCRs come from a man in his forties or fifties who received an inactivated influenza vaccine. CDR3s include the opening cysteine and the closing phenylalanine or tryptophan.

V gene	J gene	CDR3 protein
TRBV4-3	TRBJ2-3	CASSHEKVGRPQYF
TRBV13	TRBJ2-3	CASSFLGGTDTQYF
TRBV9	TRBJ1-4	CASSVDQGTYEKLFF
TRBV13	TRBJ2-4	CASSASGGVAKNIQYF
TRBV5-6	TRBJ2-2	CASSIATGALLNTGELFF
TRBV19	TRBJ2-4	CASSIGTGRNIQYF
TRBV5-1	TRBJ1-6	CASSNSDGLNSPLHF
TRBV4-2	TRBJ2-2	CASSPALPGTGELFF
TRBV12-3/TRBV12-4	TRBJ1-3	CASSLLNTIYF
TRBV4-2	TRBJ2-3	CASSQPIASTDTQYF
TRBV10-3	TRBJ1-6	CAISTVRNSPLHF
TRBV24-1	TRBJ2-5	CATSDFGHRDETQYF
TRBV29-1	TRBJ1-1	CSVEGNTEAFF
TRBV27	TRBJ2-1	CASSFRLAANNEQFF
TRBV18	TRBJ2-7	CASSPAGTGKPYEQYF
TRBV7-2	TRBJ2-2	CASSPVAGGNTGELFF
TRBV7-9	TRBJ2-3	CASSSRGQGTDTQYF
TRBV6-1	TRBJ1-2	CASSQDRAANYGYTF
TRBV12-3/TRBV12-4	TRBJ2-1	CASSFSGFEQFF
TRBV5-1	TRBJ2-5	CASSRSYRDYGETQYF
TRBV7-9	TRBJ2-5	CASSSSGHQETQYF
TRBV12-3/TRBV12-4	TRBJ1-1	CASSFSAGGTEAFF
TRBV7-9	TRBJ1-1	CASSLEGTHEAFF
TRBV4-2	TRBJ2-3	CASSPTRRSTDTQYF
TRBV6-5	TRBJ2-5	CASSYDSGPEETQYF
TRBV5-1	TRBJ2-2	CASSLGTDSGGELFF
TRBV6-1	TRBJ1-2	CASSTTASGNYGYTF
TRBV20-1	TRBJ2-5	CSARVGLQETQYF
TRBV20-1	TRBJ1-5	CSARSSNQPQHF
TRBV20-1	TRBJ2-3	CSARDSRRTDTQYF
TRBV12-3/TRBV12-4	TRBJ2-1	CASRVGNEQFF
TRBV12-3/TRBV12-4	TRBJ2-7	CASGLQGAYYSYEQYF
TRBV12-3/TRBV12-4	TRBJ2-1	CASSFQKEQFF
TRBV6-2/TRBV6-3	TRBJ2-1	CASSYPHMAGSYNEQFF
TRBV29-1	TRBJ2-1	CSVERLEWNEQFF
TRBV6-4	TRBJ2-7	CASTRPGTGAYEQYF
TRBV5-6	TRBJ1-1	CASSFTPTGRNTEAFF
TRBV7-2	TRBJ2-7	CASSLDRQYEQYF
TRBV18	TRBJ1-4	CASNEQGWYEKLFF
TRBV4-1	TRBJ2-1	CASSQDPSFVRGQFF
TRBV20-1	TRBJ1-1	CSAGAEPGTGSTEAFF
TRBV5-1	TRBJ2-5	CASSASGQETQYF
TRBV7-9	TRBJ2-7	CASSPPAGGPYEQYF
TRBV20-1	TRBJ2-2	CSAVGGRANTGELFF
TRBV3-1	TRBJ1-2	CASSQGGRVSYGYTF
TRBV20-1	TRBJ2-3	CSARIPNTYPSTDTQYF
TRBV6-2/TRBV6-3	TRBJ2-1	CASSYGHGNEQFF
TRBV24-1	TRBJ1-5	CATSERKQGSNQPQHF
TRBV6-2/TRBV6-3	TRBJ2-1	CASSYLAGGTLSYNEQFF
TRBV28	TRBJ2-3	CASSRLWGPTNTDTQYF
TRBV6-5	TRBJ2-7	CASTYGLAGDYEQYF
TRBV10-3	TRBJ2-5	CAISDTSGRSQETQYF
TRBV7-9	TRBJ1-1	CASRTGANTEAFF